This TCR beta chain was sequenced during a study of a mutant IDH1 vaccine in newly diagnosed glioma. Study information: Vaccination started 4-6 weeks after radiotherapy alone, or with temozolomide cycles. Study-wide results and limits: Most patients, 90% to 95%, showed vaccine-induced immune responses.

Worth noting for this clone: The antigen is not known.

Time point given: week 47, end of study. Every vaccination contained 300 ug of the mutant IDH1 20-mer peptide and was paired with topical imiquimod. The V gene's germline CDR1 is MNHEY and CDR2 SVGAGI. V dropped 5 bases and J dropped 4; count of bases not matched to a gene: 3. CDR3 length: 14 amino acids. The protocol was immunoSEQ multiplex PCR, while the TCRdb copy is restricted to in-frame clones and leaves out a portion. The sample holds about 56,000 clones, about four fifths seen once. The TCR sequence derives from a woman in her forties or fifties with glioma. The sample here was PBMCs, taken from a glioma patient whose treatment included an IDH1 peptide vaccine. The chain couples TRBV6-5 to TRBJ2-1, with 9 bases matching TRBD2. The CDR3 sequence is CASSRLAAYNEQFF. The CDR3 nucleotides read TGTGCCAGCAGTCGACTAGCGGCTTACAATGAGCAGTTCTTC.